This T cell receptor beta chain is drawn from a study of blood T cell repertoires in COVID-19. This clone is a singleton in its sample. V lost 3 bases, J lost 8 bases, and 28 bases stayed unmatched. The CDR3 totals 21 residues. CDR1 is DFQATT, CDR2 SNEGSKA, per germline (reference sequence). Clones were read by immunoSEQ multiplex PCR, and TCRdb kept only the in-frame ones, dropping some. The sample has 180,000 or so clones, about 85% seen once. Sequencing used PBMCs or T cells enriched from blood (not recorded which). The source is a middle-aged man who had recovered from COVID-19. This chain connects TRBV20-1 to TRBJ2-1, with 10 bases that match TRBD2. The CDR3 DNA sequence: TGCAGTGCTAGTCCGCTAGCGGGAGAAATTTCGCCTCTTTCGAACGGCTATGAGCAGTTCTTC. As protein: CSASPLAGEISPLSNGYEQFF.